This T cell receptor (beta chain) was found in a study of cytomegalovirus exposure and HLA in healthy donors. This clone occurred once. PCR was performed using 60 Vbeta and 13 Jbeta primers. In the authors' methods: Later, tens of millions of unique TCR beta chains were counted in an analysis, and roughly 11 million of them were shared. Clones were sequenced by immunoSEQ multiplex PCR, and TCRdb holds only the in-frame ones, with some missing. Clonal size and the V and J genes are those of that table, whereas D and trimming came from the DNA. This sample has under 200,000 clones, with approximately 62% found just once. The CDR3 totals 13 residues. CDR1 and CDR2 (germline): SNHLY, FYNNEI. Trimming took off 8 bases at V and 3 bases at J, with 13 bases between the two ends.

The receptor was derived from a man aged 45-65 years in good health and CMV-seronegative. The rearrangement joins TRBV2 to TRBJ1-2; D not resolved. The source material was PBMCs. CDR3 protein: CASGGRLDYGYTF. The CDR3 nucleotides are TGTGCCAGCGGAGGGAGACTTGACTATGGCTACACCTTC.